This T cell receptor (beta chain) was found in a study of shared T cell receptors in the human thymus. Method: immunoSEQ multiplex PCR; TCRdb's copy keeps in-frame clones and lacks some. The repertoire holds hundreds of thousands of clones, with approximately 87% as singletons. Trimming shortened V by 8 bases and J by 1 base, and 14 bases separated the two germline ends. CDR3 length: 14 residues. Germline V lookup: CDR1 KGHSH, CDR2 LQKENI. These same records also appear under a second study, on human thymus T cells. That work states: Finnish infants who were healthy and having corrective surgery for congenital heart defects made up the donors. Resections from corrective heart surgery provided thymus tissue. Use of V and J genes seemed skewed within the thymic and blood repertoires.

The TCR sequence derives from a boy under two years old with a congenital heart defect. This chain links TRBV18 with TRBJ1-1; unclear D gene. Sequenced input: thymocytes. The CDR3 DNA sequence: TGTGCCAGCCCCCACACGGGAAAGAACACTGAAGCTTTCTTT. The encoded protein is CASPHTGKNTEAFF.